This T cell receptor (beta chain) was identified in a study of immune evolution from preneoplasia to lung adenocarcinoma. General observations from the study: Top clone frequencies peaked in normal lung, apparently declining through invasive adenocarcinoma. Later-stage lesions appeared to have more T cells, more diversity, less clonality.

On this clone itself: The antigen is not known.

Profiling relied on immunoSEQ multiplex PCR, and the TCRdb table lists in-frame clones only, not all of them. The data hold 7,000 or so clones, with around three quarters observed a single time. Histologic diagnosis was independently verified by two lung pathologists. Input material: FFPE adjacent normal lung tissue. This TCR was sampled from a person aged 70 to 79 with lung adenocarcinoma.

CDR3 DNA sequence: TGTGCCAGCTCACCAGGGACAGACACAGATACGCAGTATTTT. Translation gives CASSPGTDTDTQYF. The gene calls are TRBV18 and TRBJ2-3; 7 bases agree with TRBD1. The V gene's germline CDR1 is KGHSH and CDR2 LQKENI. J was trimmed by 2 bases and V by 2 bases; bases with no gene match: 1. The CDR3 is 14 amino acids.